The T cell receptor (beta chain) under discussion was sequenced for a study of cytomegalovirus exposure and HLA in healthy donors. Whole-study findings and limits: One cluster of highly shared sequence variants probably arose as a sequencing artifact.

Losses at the gene ends were 5 bases for V and 6 bases for J; bases not matched to a gene: 14. The germline V gene has CDR1 SGHRS and CDR2 YFSETQ. The CDR3 loop spans 16 amino acids. PCR employed 60 Vbeta and 13 Jbeta primers. Data came from immunoSEQ multiplex PCR; TCRdb stores just in-frame clones and leaves some out. The data hold some 150,000 clones, with more than 65% observed a single time. Regarding this clone: Its antigen is undetermined.

The chain recombines TRBV5-1 with TRBJ2-4; 7 bases map to TRBD2. The sequence came from a woman in her forties or fifties in good health and CMV-seronegative. Sequenced input: PBMCs. The CDR3 sequence is CASSYTTGGQANIQYF. CDR3 coding DNA: TGCGCCAGCAGTTATACTACGGGGGGTCAGGCAAACATTCAGTACTTC.